Below, 8 T cell receptor beta chains from the same sample are listed, as sequenced in a study of blood T cell repertoires in COVID-19. Method: immunoSEQ multiplex PCR; TCRdb's copy keeps in-frame clones and lacks some. Found here are around 200,000 clones, approximately 80% of them singletons; the top ten hold about 7.2%. The sequencing sample was made of PBMCs or T cells enriched from blood (not recorded which). The receptors shown here come from a woman aged 40 to 50 with acute COVID-19.

The chain employs TRBV30 and TRBJ2-5, with TRBD1 matching 7 bases. V was pared by 2 bases and J by 6 bases, with 3 bases of the junction left unmatched. The CDR3 totals 12 residues. Looked up from germline, CDR1 is GTSNPN and CDR2 is SVGIG (reference sequence). This chain's CDR3 is CAWSTGDQTQYF. As DNA, the CDR3 is TGTGCCTGGAGTACAGGGGATCAGACCCAGTACTTC.

V is TRBV18 and J is TRBJ1-5; TRBD1 is a possible D gene (6 bases). The germline gives CDR1 KGHSH, CDR2 LQKENI. Between the trimmed V and J ends, which lost 2 bases and 7 bases, there was a span of 15 bases. The CDR3 totals 15 residues. The CDR3 sequence: CASSPGGGGRQPQHF. CDR3 sequence (DNA): TGTGCCAGCTCACCAGGGGGGGGCGGAAGGCAGCCCCAGCATTTT.

V usage is TRBV28 and J usage is TRBJ1-6; D not resolved. The CDR3 has 17 residues. V shed 6 bases and J shed 0 bases, with 15 bases lying between them. Germline lookup yields CDR1 MDHEN and CDR2 SYDVKM. The CDR3 here is CASRRAGLSSYNSPLHF. CDR3 bases: TGTGCCAGCAGGCGGGCCGGGTTAAGCTCCTATAATTCACCCCTCCACTTT.

The V call is TRBV18, the J call TRBJ2-7; D is perhaps TRBD2 (6 bases). The CDR3 spans 15 residues. The germline CDR1 and CDR2 sequences are KGHSH and LQKENI. V was trimmed by 2 bases and J by 5 bases, leaving 16 bases between them. The CDR3 here is CASSPDRTTRDEQYF. DNA for the CDR3: TGTGCCAGCTCACCAGATCGGACTACTCGGGACGAGCAGTACTTC.

This clone was observed once. The chain carries TRBV28 and TRBJ2-7; D is perhaps TRBD1 (5 bases). Looked up from germline, CDR1 is MDHEN and CDR2 is SYDVKM. The CDR3 extends over 15 amino acids. V dropped 4 bases and J dropped 7 bases, with 20 bases sitting between them. The CDR3 spells CASSSPRQGGWEQYF. The CDR3 coding sequence is TGTGCCAGCAGTTCCCCTCGGCAGGGTGGTTGGGAGCAGTACTTC.

This CDR3 reads CASSLETNQPQHF. In nucleotides, the CDR3 is TGTGCCAGCAGCTTAGAGACAAATCAGCCCCAGCATTTT. This rearrangement joins TRBV11-2 to TRBJ1-5; D gene ambiguous. Trimming took 0 bases from V and 4 from J, leaving 4 bases between them. Germline CDR1 reads SGHAT; CDR2 reads FQNNGV. CDR3 length: 13 residues.

This chain connects TRBV7-8 to TRBJ1-1; no firm D call. The CDR3 loop spans 15 amino acids. Between the trimmed V and J ends, which lost 1 base and 0 bases, there was a span of 9 bases. Germline V gives CDR1 SGHVS, CDR2 FQNEAQ. CDR3 residues: CASSLGLLMNTEAFF. CDR3 in DNA: TGTGCCAGCAGCTTAGGTCTCCTTATGAACACTGAAGCTTTCTTT.

V gene TRBV6-6 combines with J gene TRBJ2-3; 7 bases are shared with TRBD2. The CDR3 spans 14 residues. After removal of 5 bases from V and 1 base from J, the junction contained 3 bases not matched to a gene. CDR1 MNHNY and CDR2 SVGAGI come from the germline V gene (reference sequence). This chain's CDR3 is CASSTTSGTDTQYF. CDR3 DNA: TGTGCCAGCAGTACTACTAGCGGCACAGATACGCAGTATTTT.